The clone carrying this TCR beta chain came up a few times. The antigen remains undetermined. V lost 3 bases to trimming and J lost 7 bases, with 10 bases between them. Germline assignment: CDR1 SQVTM and CDR2 ANQGSEA. This CDR3 comprises 12 residues. TCRdb used MiXCR to reprocess the 5' RACE reads, holding one entry per CDR3 protein. The sample carries 470,000 or so distinct CDR3 sequences, 20% to 25% recorded once. The source of the sample is a study of identical twins. Study-level points and caveats: Partly confounded zero-insertion analyses could result from invariant MAIT and iNKT cells.

These data also formed part of another study, on T cells expressing NK-cell markers.

The source is a woman between 18 and 30 years old in good health. The sample comprised CD4+ T cells sorted from blood. This chain links TRBV29-1 with TRBJ2-1, with D possibly matching TRBD1 (5 bases). CDR3 protein: CSVEVAGNEQFF. The CDR3 region has the DNA TGCAGCGTTGAGGTGGCAGGGAATGAGCAGTTCTTC.